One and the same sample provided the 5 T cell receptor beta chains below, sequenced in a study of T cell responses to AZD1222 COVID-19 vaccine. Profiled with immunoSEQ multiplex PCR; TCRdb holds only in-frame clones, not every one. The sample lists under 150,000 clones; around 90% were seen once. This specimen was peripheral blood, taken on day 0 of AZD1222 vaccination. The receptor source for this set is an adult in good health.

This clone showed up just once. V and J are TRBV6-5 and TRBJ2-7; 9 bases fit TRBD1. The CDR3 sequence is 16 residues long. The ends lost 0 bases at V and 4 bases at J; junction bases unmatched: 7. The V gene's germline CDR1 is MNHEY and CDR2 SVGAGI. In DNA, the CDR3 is TGTGCCAGCAGTTACTCTATGACAGGGGGGCTGTACGAGCAGTACTTC. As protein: CASSYSMTGGLYEQYF.

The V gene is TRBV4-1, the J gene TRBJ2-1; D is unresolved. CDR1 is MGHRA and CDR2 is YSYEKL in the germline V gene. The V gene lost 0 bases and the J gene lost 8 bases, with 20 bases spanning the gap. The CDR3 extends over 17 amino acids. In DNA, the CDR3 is TGCGCCAGCAGCCAAGATCTGACCGACCTTCTCATCGATGAGCAGTTCTTC. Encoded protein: CASSQDLTDLLIDEQFF.

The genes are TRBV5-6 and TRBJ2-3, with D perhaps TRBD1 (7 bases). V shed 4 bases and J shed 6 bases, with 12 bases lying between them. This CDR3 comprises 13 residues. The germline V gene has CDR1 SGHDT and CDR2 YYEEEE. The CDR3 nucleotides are TGTGCCAGCAGCCAACAGGGGAGGGATACGCAGTATTTT. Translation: CASSQQGRDTQYF.

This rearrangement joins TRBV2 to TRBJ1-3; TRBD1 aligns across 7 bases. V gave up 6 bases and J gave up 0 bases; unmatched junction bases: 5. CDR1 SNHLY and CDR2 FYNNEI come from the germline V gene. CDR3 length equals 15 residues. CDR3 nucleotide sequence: TGTGCCAGCAGCGGGACAGAGAGCTCTGGAAACACCATATATTTT. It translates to CASSGTESSGNTIYF. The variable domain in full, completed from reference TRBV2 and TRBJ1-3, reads EPEVTQTPSHQVTQMGQEVILRCVPISNHLYFYWYRQILGQKVEFLVSFYNNEISEKSEIFDDQFSVERPDGSNFTLKIRSTKLEDSAMYFCASSGTESSGNTIYFGEGSWLTVV.

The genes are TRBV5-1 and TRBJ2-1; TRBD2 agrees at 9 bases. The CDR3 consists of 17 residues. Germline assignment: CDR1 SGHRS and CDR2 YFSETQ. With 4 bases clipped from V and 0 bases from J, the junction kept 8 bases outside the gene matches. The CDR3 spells CASSERPAGGSYNEQFF. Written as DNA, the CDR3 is TGCGCCAGCAGCGAGCGGCCAGCGGGAGGCTCCTACAATGAGCAGTTCTTC.